The 21 T cell receptor beta chains presented below share a single source sample, sequenced in a study of Graves' ophthalmopathy and Graves' hyperthyroidism. The sequenced template was RNA, covering the TCR beta CDR3 region. Investigators did first-round RT-PCR with HTBI primers, then second-round multiplex PCR. TCRdb used MiXCR to reprocess the multiplex PCR reads, holding one entry per CDR3 protein. There are under 350,000 distinct CDR3 sequences in the sample; roughly a sixth occur only once, and 9% to 15% lies in the top ten. The sample consisted of peripheral blood. Source of these receptors: an adult man with Graves' ophthalmopathy.

This clonotype was detected many times. V usage is TRBV11-2 and J usage is TRBJ2-3, with 7 bases that match TRBD2. Germline values: CDR1 SGHAT, CDR2 FQNNGV. The CDR3 totals 13 residues. V shed 3 bases, J shed 5 bases, and the junction held 2 bases outside the gene matches. CDR3 nucleotide sequence: TGTGCCAGCAGCTTTTTAGCGGGAGATACGCAGTATTTT. Its protein is CASSFLAGDTQYF. The whole variable domain, remainder taken from reference TRBV11-2 and TRBJ2-3, is EAGVAQSPRYKIIEKRQSVAFWCNPISGHATLYWYQQILGQGPKLLIQFQNNGVVDDSQLPKDRFSAERLKGVDSTLKIQPAKLEDSAVYLCASSFLAGDTQYFGPGTRLTVL.

This clonotype was picked up many times. The chain links TRBV12-3 or TRBV12-4 to TRBJ1-1; TRBD1 might be the D (5 bases). This CDR3 is 16 amino acids long. V shed 6 bases and J shed 6 bases, with 23 bases lying between them. The CDR3 DNA reads as TGTGCCAGCAGCCACCTCCCGGGACCCCTCGGGTCTGAAGCTTTCTTT. Protein: CASSHLPGPLGSEAFF.

A note on this clonotype: In this CDR3 the conserved last residue, phenylalanine or tryptophan, is missing, so a read error is likely. It is unclear where the CDR3 begins or ends on the DNA, so no DNA is shown, and the CDR3 is as TCRdb lists it. This chain uses TRBV20-1 with TRBJ1-1; the table gives TRBD1 as D, unverified against the DNA. The V gene's germline CDR1 is DFQATT and CDR2 SNEGSKA (reference sequence). The CDR3 adds up to 17 amino acids, both ends counted. The chain's CDR3 is CSARPSPGQTMNTEASV.

This clonotype has at least ten counts. The J gene is TRBJ2-7, the V gene TRBV6-5, with D tentatively TRBD1 or TRBD2 (5 bases each). Germline V gene data show CDR1 as MNHEY and CDR2 as SVGAGI. The CDR3 is made up of 16 amino acids. V gave up 8 bases and J gave up 2 bases, with 22 bases separating them. The CDR3 loop is CASVATTGTPTYEQYF. In DNA, the CDR3 is TGTGCCAGCGTTGCGACCACCGGGACGCCTACCTACGAGCAGTACTTC.

This clonotype was recorded at least ten times. The rearrangement joins TRBV30 to TRBJ1-1; a possible D gene is TRBD1 (6 bases). The CDR3 sequence is 15 residues long. Trimming took 2 bases from V and 0 from J, leaving 13 bases between them. Germline V CDR1 and CDR2: GTSNPN, SVGIG (reference sequence). The DNA of the CDR3 is TGTGCCTGGAGTTTTGGGACACCCTTGAACACTGAAGCTTTCTTT. This gives the protein CAWSFGTPLNTEAFF.

This clonotype was observed at least ten times. The chain carries TRBV27 and TRBJ1-5; D is ambiguous. The ends were cut back, 3 bases at V and 4 bases at J, with 7 bases in the middle. CDR1 and CDR2 from the germline V gene are MNHEY and SMNVEV (reference sequence). This CDR3 contains 13 residues. The CDR3, as DNA: TGTGCCAGCAGTTTCTCGCGAAATCAGCCCCAGCATTTT. Encoded protein: CASSFSRNQPQHF.

This clonotype showed up just a few times. The chain couples TRBV7-9 to TRBJ1-1, with a tentative D call TRBD1 (6 bases). V lost 1 base to trimming and J lost 9 bases, with 15 bases between them. The CDR3 is 14 residues long. CDR1 and CDR2 from the germline V gene are SEHNR and FQNEAQ (reference sequence). The CDR3 region is CASSLGTDFTKAFF. The CDR3 bases are TGTGCCAGCAGCTTAGGGACAGATTTTACTAAAGCTTTCTTT.

This clonotype was picked up one time. The V and J genes are TRBV24-1 and TRBJ2-5; D is perhaps TRBD1 or TRBD2 (5 bases each). The germline V gene encodes CDR1 KGHDR and CDR2 SFDVKD. The CDR3 extends over 15 amino acids. The V and J ends lost 1 base and 3 bases respectively, with 11 bases between them. The chain's CDR3 is CATSDFRDVEETQYF. In DNA form, the CDR3 reads TGTGCCACCAGTGATTTTAGGGACGTTGAAGAGACCCAGTACTTC.

This clonotype showed up many times. The V gene is TRBV2, the J gene TRBJ2-7, with 8 bases lining up with TRBD2. V lost 8 bases and J lost 11; bases outside the gene matches: 8. The CDR3 spans 11 residues. CDR1 and CDR2 (germline): SNHLY, FYNNEI. Here the CDR3 DNA reads TGTGCCAGCTTAATCAGCGGGAGAAAGTACTTC. This encodes CASLISGRKYF. The variable domain in full, completed from reference TRBV2 and TRBJ2-7, reads EPEVTQTPSHQVTQMGQEVILRCVPISNHLYFYWYRQILGQKVEFLVSFYNNEISEKSEIFDDQFSVERPDGSNFTLKIRSTKLEDSAMYFCASLISGRKYFGPGTRLTVT.

At least ten counts were recorded for this clonotype. The chain is built from TRBV27 and TRBJ1-6; TRBD1 agrees at 9 bases. This CDR3 is 17 amino acids long. Losses at the gene ends were 6 bases for V and 7 bases for J; bases not matched to a gene: 13. The germline V gene encodes CDR1 MNHEY and CDR2 SMNVEV (reference sequence). The CDR3 DNA is TGTGCCAGCAGACGCCTAGAGACAGGGGGTTACAATTCACCCCTCCACTTT. Amino acids: CASRRLETGGYNSPLHF.

This clonotype has just a few counts. This chain connects TRBV12-3 or TRBV12-4 to TRBJ1-2, with 7 nucleotides matching TRBD1. Trimming took 8 bases from V and 8 from J; bases not matched to a gene: 11. The CDR3 runs 13 residues. DNA of the CDR3: TGTGCCAGCCGACGGGACAGCCCTTGGGGCTACACCTTC. Protein sequence: CASRRDSPWGYTF.

This clonotype was seen at least ten times. The chain links TRBV20-1 to TRBJ1-5; D not resolved. CDR1 is DFQATT and CDR2 is SNEGSKA in the germline V gene (reference sequence). This CDR3 comprises 15 residues. Trimming removed 5 bases from V and 3 bases from J, with 17 bases in between. The CDR3 reads CSAQDGFGNNQPQHF. The CDR3 coding sequence is TGCAGTGCTCAAGACGGGTTTGGGAACAATCAGCCCCAGCATTTT.

The V and J genes are TRBV13 and TRBJ1-6; D unclear. V lost 6 bases and J lost 9, with 12 bases in between. The CDR3 extends over 13 amino acids. Germline CDR1 and CDR2: PRHDT and FYEKMQ (reference sequence). This CDR3 reads CASSSSGSSPLHF. The CDR3 DNA follows: TGTGCCAGCAGTTCCTCCGGAAGTTCACCCCTCCACTTT.

On this clonotype: Mismatch with germline at one junction end may stem from a read error. The chain joins TRBV20-1 to TRBJ1-5; D remains unclear. The CDR3 has 14 residues. From germline, CDR1 is DFQATT and CDR2 SNEGSKA (reference sequence). CDR3 residues: CSARELNSNQPQPF. The CDR3 nucleotides read TGCAGTGCTAGAGAACTGAATAGCAATCAGCCCCAGCCTTTT.

This clonotype occurred many times. This chain joins TRBV5-1 and TRBJ2-2; no clear D gene. CDR1 is SGHRS and CDR2 is YFSETQ in the germline V gene. Trimming left V 0 bases short and J 8 bases short, with 11 bases between. This CDR3 comprises 14 residues. CDR3 sequence: CASSLDRVSGELFF. For the CDR3, the DNA is TGCGCCAGCAGCTTGGATCGGGTCTCGGGGGAGCTGTTTTTT.

This chain links TRBV12-3 or TRBV12-4 with TRBJ2-7; 8 positions match TRBD1. The CDR3 has 13 residues. Trimming took 5 bases from V and 5 from J; bases not matched to a gene: 5. The CDR3 nucleotides read TGTGCCAGCAGTACATGGACAGGGCACGAGCAGTACTTC. Translation gives CASSTWTGHEQYF.

This clonotype was recorded at least ten times. V gene TRBV25-1 combines with J gene TRBJ1-1; the D is unclear. V shed 6 bases and J shed 2 bases, with 7 bases lying between them. CDR1 is MGHDK, CDR2 SYGVNS, per germline. CDR3 length equals 12 residues. In DNA, the CDR3 is TGTGCCAGCAGACACAGTAACACTGAAGCTTTCTTT. Its translation: CASRHSNTEAFF.

In this sample, this clonotype turned up many times. The chain links TRBV30 to TRBJ1-2, with 9 bases that match TRBD1. V lost 5 bases, J lost 4 bases, and 5 bases stayed unmatched. The CDR3 runs 13 residues. Germline assignment: CDR1 GTSNPN and CDR2 SVGIG (reference sequence). CDR3 sequence reads: CAWRDRAIYGYTF. CDR3 bases: TGTGCCTGGCGGGACAGGGCAATCTATGGCTACACCTTC.

This clonotype has ten or more counts. The chain employs TRBV12-3 or TRBV12-4 and TRBJ1-2; 10 bases are a match to TRBD1. There are 15 residues in the CDR3. After removal of 6 bases from V and 5 bases from J, the junction contained 9 bases not matched to a gene. CDR3 sequence: CASSLADRGLYGYTF. The CDR3 nucleotides are TGTGCCAGCAGCCTAGCCGACAGGGGGCTTTATGGCTACACCTTC.

Many counts were recorded for this clonotype. This sequence joins TRBV4-2 and TRBJ1-1; 7 nucleotides align to TRBD1. The CDR3 consists of 15 residues. The ends lost 5 bases at V and 1 base at J; junction bases unmatched: 7. Germline CDR1 LGHNA, CDR2 YNFKEQ. The CDR3 nucleotides are TGTGCCAGCAGCGTACCGGGACAGAAGAACACTGAAGCTTTCTTT. Translated, it gives CASSVPGQKNTEAFF.

In this sample, this clonotype turned up many times. The chain recombines TRBV7-2 with TRBJ1-1; D not resolved. The germline V and J ends were trimmed by 0 bases and 0 bases, with 5 bases remaining between them. Per germline, CDR1 SGHTA and CDR2 FQGNSA. The CDR3 is 14 amino acids. This chain's CDR3 is CASSLAALNTEAFF. CDR3 nucleotides: TGTGCCAGCAGCTTAGCTGCCTTGAACACTGAAGCTTTCTTT.